The 8 T cell receptor beta chains below all came from one sample that was sequenced in a study of preoperative IRX-2 immunotherapy in early breast cancer. Only in-frame clones appear in the TCRdb table, and some are missing; sequencing was by immunoSEQ multiplex PCR. Altogether about 89,000 clones are present, 86% being singletons, with the ten largest covering roughly 1.9%. Treatment defined: preoperative locoregional IRX-2 cytokine immunotherapy. This specimen was tumor tissue, taken after IRX-2 immunotherapy. These TCRs come from a human donor with breast cancer.

The J gene is TRBJ2-7, the V gene TRBV18, with D hard to call. V lost 3 bases and J lost 0, with 15 bases in between. The V gene's germline CDR1 is KGHSH and CDR2 LQKENI. The CDR3 has 16 residues. This chain's CDR3 is CASSPSRVRSSYEQYF. Here the CDR3 DNA reads TGTGCCAGCTCACCGAGTCGGGTGAGATCCTCCTACGAGCAGTACTTC.

This clone has only one observation. The rearrangement links TRBV6-8 to TRBJ1-1; 7 bases agree with TRBD1. V dropped 9 bases and J dropped 0; count of bases not matched to a gene: 7. CDR1 is MNHGY and CDR2 is SAAAGT in the germline V gene. This CDR3 has 14 residues. The CDR3 is CASYRGDMNTEAFF. In nucleotides, the CDR3 is TGTGCCAGTTACAGGGGAGACATGAACACTGAAGCTTTCTTT.

V and J are TRBV28 and TRBJ1-2, with D uncertain. Trimming took 5 bases from V and 5 from J, leaving 12 bases between them. This CDR3 comprises 13 residues. CDR1 is MDHEN and CDR2 is SYDVKM in the germline V gene. CDR3 protein: CASSNVGGYGYTF. The CDR3 coding sequence is TGTGCCAGCAGTAACGTTGGAGGTTATGGCTACACCTTC.

In this sample, this clone turned up once. The chain is built from TRBV30 and TRBJ2-7, with D tentatively TRBD2 (5 bases). The CDR3 consists of 14 residues. Trimming took off 0 bases at V and 3 bases at J, with 12 bases between the two ends. Germline CDR1 reads GTSNPN; CDR2 reads SVGIG (reference sequence). CDR3 amino acids: CAWSVPHRGYEQYF. Here the CDR3 DNA reads TGTGCCTGGAGTGTACCCCATCGGGGCTACGAGCAGTACTTC.

The chain carries TRBV10-1 and TRBJ1-4, with 8 bases that match TRBD1. The V and J ends lost 3 bases and 8 bases, in that order; junction bases with no gene match: 8. Germline V gene lookup returns CDR1 WNHNN and CDR2 SYGVQD (reference sequence). The CDR3 is made up of 15 amino acids. The CDR3, as DNA: TGCGCCAGCAGTGAAACAGGGACAGGTCAAGAAAAACTGTTTTTT. Its protein is CASSETGTGQEKLFF.

J is TRBJ1-5 and V is TRBV19; 8 bases line up with TRBD1. The length of the CDR3 is 17 residues. With 6 bases clipped from V and 0 bases from J, the junction kept 10 bases outside the gene matches. Germline CDR1 reads LNHDA; CDR2 reads SQIVND (reference sequence). CDR3 residues: CASSHGQGPYSNQPQHF. As DNA, the CDR3 is TGTGCCAGTAGCCATGGACAGGGACCATATAGCAATCAGCCCCAGCATTTT.

The chain couples TRBV29-1 to TRBJ1-4; 8 nucleotides line up with TRBD1. With V trimmed by 4 bases and J by 8 bases, 6 bases remained unmatched. Germline V gives CDR1 SQVTM, CDR2 ANQGSEA. This CDR3 spans 13 amino acids. The CDR3 bases are TGCAGCGTTGCGGACAGGGCCTTAGAAAAACTGTTTTTT. Its protein product is CSVADRALEKLFF. The full variable domain, its missing parts supplied by reference TRBV29-1 and TRBJ1-4, is SAVISQKPSRDICQRGTSLTIQCQVDSQVTMMFWYRQQPGQSLTLIATANQGSEATYESGFVIDKFPISRPNLTFSTLTVSNMSPEDSSIYLCSVADRALEKLFFGSGTQLSVL.

V and J are TRBV5-1 and TRBJ2-5; 11 bases are a match to TRBD1. This CDR3 contains 16 residues. Germline V CDR1 and CDR2: SGHRS, YFSETQ. Germline trimming cut 0 bases from V and 1 base from J; bases unmatched to any gene: 2. In DNA, the CDR3 is TGCGCCAGCAGCTTGGTCGGGACAGGGGGCCAAGAGACCCAGTACTTC. It encodes CASSLVGTGGQETQYF.